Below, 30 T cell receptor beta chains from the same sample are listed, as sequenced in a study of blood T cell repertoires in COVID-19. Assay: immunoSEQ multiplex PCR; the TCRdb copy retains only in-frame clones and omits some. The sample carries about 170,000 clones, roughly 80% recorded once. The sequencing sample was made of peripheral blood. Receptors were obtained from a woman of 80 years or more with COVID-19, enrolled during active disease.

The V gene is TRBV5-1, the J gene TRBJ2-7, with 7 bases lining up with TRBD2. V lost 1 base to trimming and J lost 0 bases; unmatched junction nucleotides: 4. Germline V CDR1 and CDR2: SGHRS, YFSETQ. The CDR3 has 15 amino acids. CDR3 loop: CASSLSSGVSYEQYF. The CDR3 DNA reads TGCGCCAGCAGCTTGTCCAGCGGGGTCTCCTACGAGCAGTACTTC.

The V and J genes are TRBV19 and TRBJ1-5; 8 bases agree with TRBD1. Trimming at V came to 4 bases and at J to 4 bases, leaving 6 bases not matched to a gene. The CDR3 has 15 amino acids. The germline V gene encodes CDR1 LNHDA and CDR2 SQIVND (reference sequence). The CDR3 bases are TGTGCCAGTAGTACCAAAACAGGGGGGAATCAGCCCCAGCATTTT. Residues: CASSTKTGGNQPQHF. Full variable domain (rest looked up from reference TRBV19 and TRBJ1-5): DGGITQSPKYLFRKEGQNVTLSCEQNLNHDAMYWYRQDPGQGLRLIYYSQIVNDFQKGDIAEGYSVSREKKESFPLTVTSAQKNPTAFYLCASSTKTGGNQPQHFGDGTRLSIL.

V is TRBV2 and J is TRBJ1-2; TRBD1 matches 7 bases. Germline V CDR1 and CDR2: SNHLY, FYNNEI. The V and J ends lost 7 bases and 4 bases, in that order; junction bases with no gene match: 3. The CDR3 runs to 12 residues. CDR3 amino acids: CASNGDSYGYTF. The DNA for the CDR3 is TGTGCCAGCAACGGGGACAGCTATGGCTACACCTTC.

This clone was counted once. The CDR3 DNA reads as TGTGCCAGCAGTTTGGACAGCAACCGGCAGCCCCAGCATTTT. Protein: CASSLDSNRQPQHF. The rearrangement joins TRBV2 to TRBJ1-5; tentative D call: TRBD1 (6 bases). CDR1 and CDR2 from the germline V gene are SNHLY and FYNNEI. The CDR3 is 14 residues long. Trimming removed 5 bases from V and 7 bases from J, with 15 bases in between.

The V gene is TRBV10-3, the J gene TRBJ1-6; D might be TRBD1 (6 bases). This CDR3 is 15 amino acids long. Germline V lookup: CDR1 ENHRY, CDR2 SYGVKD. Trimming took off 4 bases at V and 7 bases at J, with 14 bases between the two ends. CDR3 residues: CAISVGTGQNSPLHF. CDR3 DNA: TGTGCCATCAGTGTTGGAACAGGGCAAAATTCACCCCTCCACTTT.

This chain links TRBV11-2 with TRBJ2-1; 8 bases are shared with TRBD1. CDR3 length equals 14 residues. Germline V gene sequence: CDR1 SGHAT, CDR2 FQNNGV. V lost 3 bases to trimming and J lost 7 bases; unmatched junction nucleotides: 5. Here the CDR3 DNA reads TGTGCCAGCAGCTTCGGACAGGGTTTTAATGAGCAGTTCTTC. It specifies CASSFGQGFNEQFF.

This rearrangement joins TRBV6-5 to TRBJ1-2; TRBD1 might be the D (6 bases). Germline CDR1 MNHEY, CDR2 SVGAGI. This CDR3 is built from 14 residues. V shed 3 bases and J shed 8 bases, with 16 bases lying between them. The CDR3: CASSYDGQPMGYTF. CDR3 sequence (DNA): TGTGCCAGCAGTTATGACGGACAGCCCATGGGCTACACCTTC.

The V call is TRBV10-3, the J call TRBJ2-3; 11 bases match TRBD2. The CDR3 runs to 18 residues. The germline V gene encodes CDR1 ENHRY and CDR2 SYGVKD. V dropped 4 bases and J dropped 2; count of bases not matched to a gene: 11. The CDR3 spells CAISVTVGTSGNTDTQYF. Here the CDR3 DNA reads TGTGCCATCAGTGTGACGGTGGGGACTAGCGGCAACACAGATACGCAGTATTTT.

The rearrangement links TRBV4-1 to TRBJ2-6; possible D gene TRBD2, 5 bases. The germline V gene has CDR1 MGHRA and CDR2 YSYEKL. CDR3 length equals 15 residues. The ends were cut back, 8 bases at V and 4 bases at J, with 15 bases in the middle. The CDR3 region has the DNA TGCGCCAGCGGCCTCGGAACGGGAGGGGCCAACGTCCTGACTTTC. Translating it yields CASGLGTGGANVLTF.

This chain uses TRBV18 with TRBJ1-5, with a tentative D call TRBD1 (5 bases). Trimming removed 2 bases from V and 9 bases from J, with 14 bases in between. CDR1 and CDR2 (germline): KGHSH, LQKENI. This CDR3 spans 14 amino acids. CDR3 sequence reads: CASSPALGGGPQHF. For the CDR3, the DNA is TGTGCCAGCTCACCAGCCCTTGGGGGGGGGCCCCAGCATTTT.

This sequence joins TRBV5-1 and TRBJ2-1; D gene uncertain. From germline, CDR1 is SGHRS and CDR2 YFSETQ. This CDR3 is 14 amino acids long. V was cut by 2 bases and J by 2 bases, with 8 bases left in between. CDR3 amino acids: CASSFTVPYNEQFF. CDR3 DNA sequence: TGCGCCAGCAGCTTCACGGTGCCCTACAATGAGCAGTTCTTC.

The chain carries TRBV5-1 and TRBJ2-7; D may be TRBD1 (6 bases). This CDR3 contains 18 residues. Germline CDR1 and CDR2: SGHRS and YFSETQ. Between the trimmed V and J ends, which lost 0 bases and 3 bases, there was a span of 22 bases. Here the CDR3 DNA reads TGCGCCAGCAGCTTGGGAGACCCCGGAGTGGGCAGGGGCTACGAGCAGTACTTC. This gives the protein CASSLGDPGVGRGYEQYF.

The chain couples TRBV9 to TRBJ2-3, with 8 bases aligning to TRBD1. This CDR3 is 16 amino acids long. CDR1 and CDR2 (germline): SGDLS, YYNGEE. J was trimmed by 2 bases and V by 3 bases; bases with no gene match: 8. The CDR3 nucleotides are TGTGCCAGCAGCGATCAGGGGGCTCGAATCACAGATACGCAGTATTTT. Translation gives CASSDQGARITDTQYF.

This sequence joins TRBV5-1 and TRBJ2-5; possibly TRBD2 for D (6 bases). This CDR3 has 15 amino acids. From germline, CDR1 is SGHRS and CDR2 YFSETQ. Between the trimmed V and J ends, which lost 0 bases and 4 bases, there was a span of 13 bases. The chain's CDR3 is CASSLVLADPETQYF. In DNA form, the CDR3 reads TGCGCCAGCAGCTTGGTATTAGCGGATCCAGAGACCCAGTACTTC.

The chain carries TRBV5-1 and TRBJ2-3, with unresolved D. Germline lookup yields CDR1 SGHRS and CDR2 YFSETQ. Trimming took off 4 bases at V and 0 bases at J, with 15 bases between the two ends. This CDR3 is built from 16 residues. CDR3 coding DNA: TGCGCCAGCAGCCCGACTCCTAACCCAAGCACAGATACGCAGTATTTT. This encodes CASSPTPNPSTDTQYF.

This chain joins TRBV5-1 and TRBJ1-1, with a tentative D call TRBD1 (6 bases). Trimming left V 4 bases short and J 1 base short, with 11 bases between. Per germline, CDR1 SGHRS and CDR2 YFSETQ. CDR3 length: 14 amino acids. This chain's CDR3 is CASSPRGGNTEAFF. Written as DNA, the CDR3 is TGCGCCAGCAGCCCGAGAGGGGGGAACACTGAAGCTTTCTTT.

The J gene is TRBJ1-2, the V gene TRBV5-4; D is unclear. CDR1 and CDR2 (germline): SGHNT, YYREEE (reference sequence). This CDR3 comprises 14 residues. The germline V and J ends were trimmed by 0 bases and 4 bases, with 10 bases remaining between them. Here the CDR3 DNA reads TGTGCCAGCAGCTTGGTGGTGGGCTCCTATGGCTACACCTTC. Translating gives CASSLVVGSYGYTF. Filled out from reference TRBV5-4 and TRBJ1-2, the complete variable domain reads ETGVTQSPTHLIKTRGQQVTLRCSSQSGHNTVSWYQQALGQGPQFIFQYYREEENGRGNFPPRFSGLQFPNYSSELNVNALELDDSALYLCASSLVVGSYGYTFGSGTRLTVV.

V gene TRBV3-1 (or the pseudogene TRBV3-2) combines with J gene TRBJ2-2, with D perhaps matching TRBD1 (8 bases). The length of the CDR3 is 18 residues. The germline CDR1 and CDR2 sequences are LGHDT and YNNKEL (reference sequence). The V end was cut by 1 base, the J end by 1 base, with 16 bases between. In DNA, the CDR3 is TGTGCCAGCAGCCAAGTAGGGAGGGGACAGGTGAACACCGGGGAGCTGTTTTTT. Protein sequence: CASSQVGRGQVNTGELFF.

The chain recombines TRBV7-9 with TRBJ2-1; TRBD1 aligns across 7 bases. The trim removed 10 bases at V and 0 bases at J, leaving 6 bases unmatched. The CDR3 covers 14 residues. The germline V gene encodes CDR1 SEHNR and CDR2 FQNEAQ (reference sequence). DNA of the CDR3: TGTGCCACTCCAGGGGGAAGCTCCTACAATGAGCAGTTCTTC. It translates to CATPGGSSYNEQFF.

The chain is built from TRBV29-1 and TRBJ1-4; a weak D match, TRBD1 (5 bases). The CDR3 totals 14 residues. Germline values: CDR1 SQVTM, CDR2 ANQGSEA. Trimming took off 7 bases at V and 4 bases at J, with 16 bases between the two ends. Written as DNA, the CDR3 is TGCAGCGCCGCATTAAGGGGTATTAATGAAAAACTGTTTTTT. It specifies CSAALRGINEKLFF. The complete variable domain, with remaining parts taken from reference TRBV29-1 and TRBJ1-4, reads SAVISQKPSRDICQRGTSLTIQCQVDSQVTMMFWYRQQPGQSLTLIATANQGSEATYESGFVIDKFPISRPNLTFSTLTVSNMSPEDSSIYLCSAALRGINEKLFFGSGTQLSVL.

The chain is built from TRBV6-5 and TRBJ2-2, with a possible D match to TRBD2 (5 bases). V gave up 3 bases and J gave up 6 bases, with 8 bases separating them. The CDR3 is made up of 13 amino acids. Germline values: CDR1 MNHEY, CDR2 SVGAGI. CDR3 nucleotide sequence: TGTGCCAGCAGTTATTTGGGAGCCGGGGAGCTGTTTTTT. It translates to CASSYLGAGELFF.

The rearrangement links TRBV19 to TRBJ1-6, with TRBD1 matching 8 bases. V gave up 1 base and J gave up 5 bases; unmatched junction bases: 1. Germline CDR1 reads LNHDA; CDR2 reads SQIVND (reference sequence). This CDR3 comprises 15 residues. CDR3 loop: CASSIGQGNNSPLHF. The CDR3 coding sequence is TGTGCCAGTAGTATAGGACAGGGGAATAATTCACCCCTCCACTTT.

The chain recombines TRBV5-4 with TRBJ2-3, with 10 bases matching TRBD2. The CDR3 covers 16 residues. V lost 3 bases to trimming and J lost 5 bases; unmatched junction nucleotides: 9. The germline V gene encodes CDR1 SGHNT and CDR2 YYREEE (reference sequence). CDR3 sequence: CASSWASGGSVDTQYF. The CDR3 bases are TGTGCCAGCAGCTGGGCTAGCGGGGGTTCGGTAGATACGCAGTATTTT.

The CDR3 loop is CASSFVANTEAFF. CDR3 bases: TGCGCCAGCAGCTTTGTAGCGAACACTGAAGCTTTCTTT. The chain combines TRBV5-1 with TRBJ1-1; unclear D gene. There are 13 residues in the CDR3. Deletions cut 2 bases from V and 1 base from J, with 6 bases between. From germline, CDR1 is SGHRS and CDR2 YFSETQ.

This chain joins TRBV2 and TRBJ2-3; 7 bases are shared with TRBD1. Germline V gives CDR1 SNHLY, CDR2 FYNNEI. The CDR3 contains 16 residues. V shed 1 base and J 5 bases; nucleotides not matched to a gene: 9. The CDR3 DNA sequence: TGTGCCAGCAGTGAAGTGCTCAGGGGGTCAGGAGATACGCAGTATTTT. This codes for CASSEVLRGSGDTQYF.

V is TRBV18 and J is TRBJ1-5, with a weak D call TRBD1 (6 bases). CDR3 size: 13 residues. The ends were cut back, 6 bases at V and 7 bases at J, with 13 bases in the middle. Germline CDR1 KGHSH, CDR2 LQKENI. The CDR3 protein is CASSLYGGQPQHF. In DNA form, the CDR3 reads TGTGCCAGCTCCCTCTATGGGGGCCAGCCCCAGCATTTT.

CDR3 residues: CASSAVHRTNTGELFF. CDR3 coding DNA: TGTGCCAGCAGCGCAGTCCACAGAACGAACACCGGGGAGCTGTTTTTT. The chain employs TRBV9 and TRBJ2-2; D is undetermined. There are 16 residues in the CDR3. Germline CDR1 reads SGDLS; CDR2 reads YYNGEE. The V and J ends lost 3 bases and 0 bases respectively, with 12 bases between them.

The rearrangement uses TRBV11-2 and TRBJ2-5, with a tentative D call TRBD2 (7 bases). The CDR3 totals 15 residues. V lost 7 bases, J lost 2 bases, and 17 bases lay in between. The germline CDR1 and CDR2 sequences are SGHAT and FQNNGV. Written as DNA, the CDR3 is TGTGCCAGCAAAACAGGGAGGGGTATACAAGAGACCCAGTACTTC. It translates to CASKTGRGIQETQYF.

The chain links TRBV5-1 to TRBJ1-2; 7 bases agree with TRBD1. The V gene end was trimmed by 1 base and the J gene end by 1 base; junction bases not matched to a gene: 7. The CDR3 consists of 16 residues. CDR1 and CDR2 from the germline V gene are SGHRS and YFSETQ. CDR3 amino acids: CASSLSGTVNNYGYTF. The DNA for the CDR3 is TGCGCCAGCAGCTTGTCGGGGACAGTCAATAACTATGGCTACACCTTC.

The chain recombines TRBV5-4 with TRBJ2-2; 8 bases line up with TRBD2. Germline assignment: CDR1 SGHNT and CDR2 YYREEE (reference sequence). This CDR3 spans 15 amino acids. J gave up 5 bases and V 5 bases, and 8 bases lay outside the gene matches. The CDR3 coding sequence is TGTGCCAGCAGGACCGGACTAGCTTTGACCGGGGAGCTGTTTTTT. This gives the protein CASRTGLALTGELFF.